The entry below gives a single T cell receptor beta chain sequence along with its context. Clones were read by immunoSEQ multiplex PCR, and TCRdb kept only the in-frame ones, dropping some. The sample has about 250,000 clones, roughly 89% seen once. V was shortened by 4 bases and J by 0 bases, with 13 bases between the two germline ends. Germline CDR1 and CDR2: SGDLS and YYNGEE. The CDR3 spans 16 residues. The entry originates in a study of blood T cell repertoires in COVID-19. For the study at large: Samples of COVID-19 (acute and convalescent) were obtained from the United States, Italy and Spain. PBMCs, B-cell-depleted T cells, or T cells were the source of the cDNA or gDNA that made up the material.

Followed over time, Seattle patients had been enrolled while infection was active. The sequence came from a woman in her sixties with COVID-19, enrolled during active disease. Sequenced: peripheral blood. J is TRBJ1-4 and V is TRBV9, with a possible D match to TRBD1 (5 bases). The CDR3 reads CASSRQPSSTNEKLFF. The CDR3 nucleotides read TGTGCCAGCAGCCGACAGCCTAGTTCAACTAATGAAAAACTGTTTTTT.